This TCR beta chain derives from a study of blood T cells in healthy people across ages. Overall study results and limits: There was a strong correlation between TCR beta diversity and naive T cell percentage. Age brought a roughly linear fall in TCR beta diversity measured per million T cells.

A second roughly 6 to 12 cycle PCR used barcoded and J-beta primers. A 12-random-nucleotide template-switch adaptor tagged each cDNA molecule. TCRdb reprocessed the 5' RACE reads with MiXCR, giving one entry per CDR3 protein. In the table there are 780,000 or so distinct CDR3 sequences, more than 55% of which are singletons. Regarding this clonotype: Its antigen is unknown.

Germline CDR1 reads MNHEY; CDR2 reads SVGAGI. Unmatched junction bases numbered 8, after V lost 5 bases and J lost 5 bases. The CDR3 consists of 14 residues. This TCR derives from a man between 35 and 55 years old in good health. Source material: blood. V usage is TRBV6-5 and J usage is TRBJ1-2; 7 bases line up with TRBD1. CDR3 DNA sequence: TGTGCCAGCAGTGACCGCGGGACAGCGTATGGCTACACCTTC. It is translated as CASSDRGTAYGYTF.